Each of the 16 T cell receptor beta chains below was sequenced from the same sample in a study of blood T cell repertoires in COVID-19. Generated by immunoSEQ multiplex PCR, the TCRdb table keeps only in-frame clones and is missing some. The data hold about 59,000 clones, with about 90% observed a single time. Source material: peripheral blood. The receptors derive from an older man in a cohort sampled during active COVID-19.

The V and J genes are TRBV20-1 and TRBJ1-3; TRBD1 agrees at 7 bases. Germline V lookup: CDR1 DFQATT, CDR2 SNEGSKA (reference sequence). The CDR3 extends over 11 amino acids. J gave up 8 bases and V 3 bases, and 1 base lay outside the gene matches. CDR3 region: CSASQGDTIYF. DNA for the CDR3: TGCAGTGCTAGCCAGGGGGACACCATATATTTT.

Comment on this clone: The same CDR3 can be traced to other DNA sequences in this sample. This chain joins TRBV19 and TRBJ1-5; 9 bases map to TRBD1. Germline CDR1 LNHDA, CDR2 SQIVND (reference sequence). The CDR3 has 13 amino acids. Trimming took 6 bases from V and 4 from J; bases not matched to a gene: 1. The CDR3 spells CASRDRGNQPQHF. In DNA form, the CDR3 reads TGTGCCAGTAGGGACAGGGGTAATCAGCCCCAGCATTTT.

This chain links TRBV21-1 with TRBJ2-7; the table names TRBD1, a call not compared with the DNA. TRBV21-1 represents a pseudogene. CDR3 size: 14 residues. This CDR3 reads CASSKARGSYEQYF. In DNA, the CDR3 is TGTGCCAGCAGCAAAGCCAGGGGTTCCTACGAGCAGTACTTC.

CDR3 sequence (DNA): TGTGCCAGCAGCTTAGCTAGCGGAACCTTCAATGAGCAGTTCTTC. Protein sequence: CASSLASGTFNEQFF. V is TRBV7-2 and J is TRBJ2-1; perhaps TRBD2 as D (6 bases). Trimming shortened V by 0 bases and J by 6 bases, and 12 bases separated the two germline ends. Germline V gene lookup returns CDR1 SGHTA and CDR2 FQGNSA. The CDR3 runs 15 residues.

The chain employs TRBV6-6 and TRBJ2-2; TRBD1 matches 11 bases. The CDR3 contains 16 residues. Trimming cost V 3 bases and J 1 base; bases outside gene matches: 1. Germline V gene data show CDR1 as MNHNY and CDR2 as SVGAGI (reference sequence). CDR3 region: CASSYGTGGNTGELFF. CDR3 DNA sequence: TGTGCCAGCAGTTATGGGACAGGGGGGAACACCGGGGAGCTGTTTTTT.

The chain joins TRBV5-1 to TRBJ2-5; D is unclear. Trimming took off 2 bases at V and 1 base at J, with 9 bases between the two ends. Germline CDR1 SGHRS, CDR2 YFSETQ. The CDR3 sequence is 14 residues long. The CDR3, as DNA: TGCGCCAGCAGCTTTGACAAGCTCCAAGAGACCCAGTACTTC. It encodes CASSFDKLQETQYF. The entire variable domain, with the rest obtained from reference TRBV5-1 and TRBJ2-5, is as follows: KAGVTQTPRYLIKTRGQQVTLSCSPISGHRSVSWYQQTPGQGLQFLFEYFSETQRNKGNFPGRFSGRQFSNSRSEMNVSTLELGDSALYLCASSFDKLQETQYFGPGTRLLVL.

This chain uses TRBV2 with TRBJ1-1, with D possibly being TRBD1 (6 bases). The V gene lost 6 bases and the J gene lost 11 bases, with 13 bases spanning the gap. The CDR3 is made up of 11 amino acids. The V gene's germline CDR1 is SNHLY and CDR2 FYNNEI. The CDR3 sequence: CASRPGVAAFF. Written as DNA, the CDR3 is TGTGCCAGCAGGCCAGGGGTTGCGGCTTTCTTT.

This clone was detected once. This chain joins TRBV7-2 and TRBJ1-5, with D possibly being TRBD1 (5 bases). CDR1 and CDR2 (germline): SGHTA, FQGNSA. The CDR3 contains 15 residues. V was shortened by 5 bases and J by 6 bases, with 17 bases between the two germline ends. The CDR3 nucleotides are TGTGCCAGCAGCGCGAGCGGGGGTTTAGGTCAGCCCCAGCATTTT. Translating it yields CASSASGGLGQPQHF.

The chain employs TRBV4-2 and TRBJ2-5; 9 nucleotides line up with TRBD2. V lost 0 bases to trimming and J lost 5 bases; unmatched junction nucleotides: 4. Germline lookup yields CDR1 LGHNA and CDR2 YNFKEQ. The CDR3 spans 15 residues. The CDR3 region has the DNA TGTGCCAGCAGCCAAGATCGCGGGGGGGAGGAGACCCAGTACTTC. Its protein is CASSQDRGGEETQYF.

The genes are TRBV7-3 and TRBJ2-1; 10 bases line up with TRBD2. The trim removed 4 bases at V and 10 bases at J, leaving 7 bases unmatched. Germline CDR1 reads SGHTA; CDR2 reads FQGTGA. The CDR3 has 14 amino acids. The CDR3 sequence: CASSSGTSVGEQFF. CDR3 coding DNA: TGTGCCAGCAGCTCCGGGACTAGCGTAGGGGAGCAGTTCTTC. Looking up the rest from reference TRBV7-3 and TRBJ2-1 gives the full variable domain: GAGVSQTPSNKVTEKGKYVELRCDPISGHTALYWYRQSLGQGPEFLIYFQGTGAADDSGLPNDRFFAVRPEGSVSTLKIQRTERGDSAVYLCASSSGTSVGEQFFGPGTRLTVL.

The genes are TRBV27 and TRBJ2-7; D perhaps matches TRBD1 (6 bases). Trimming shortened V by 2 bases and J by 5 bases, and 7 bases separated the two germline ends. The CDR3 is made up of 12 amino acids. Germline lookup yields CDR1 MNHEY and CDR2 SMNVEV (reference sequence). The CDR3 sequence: CASSLGGHEQYF. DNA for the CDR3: TGTGCCAGCAGTTTAGGGGGCCACGAGCAGTACTTC.

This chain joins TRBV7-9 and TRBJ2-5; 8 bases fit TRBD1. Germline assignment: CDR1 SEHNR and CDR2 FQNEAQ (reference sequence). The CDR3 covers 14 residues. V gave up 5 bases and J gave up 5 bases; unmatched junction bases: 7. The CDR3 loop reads CASSIGQGSETQYF. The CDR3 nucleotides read TGTGCCAGCAGCATAGGACAGGGCTCGGAGACCCAGTACTTC.

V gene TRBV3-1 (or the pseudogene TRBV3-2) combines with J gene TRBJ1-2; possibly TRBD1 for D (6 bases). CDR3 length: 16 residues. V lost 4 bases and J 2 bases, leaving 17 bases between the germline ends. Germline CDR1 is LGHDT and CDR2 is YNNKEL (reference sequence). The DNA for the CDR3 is TGTGCCAGCAGCCCCGATTACAGGGAAACGAACTATGGCTACACCTTC. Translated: CASSPDYRETNYGYTF.

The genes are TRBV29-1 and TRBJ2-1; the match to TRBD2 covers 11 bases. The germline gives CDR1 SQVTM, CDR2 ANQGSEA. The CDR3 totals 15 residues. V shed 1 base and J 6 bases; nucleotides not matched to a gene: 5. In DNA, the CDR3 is TGCAGCGTTGAAGCGGGACTAGCGGCCACCAATGAGCAGTTCTTC. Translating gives CSVEAGLAATNEQFF.

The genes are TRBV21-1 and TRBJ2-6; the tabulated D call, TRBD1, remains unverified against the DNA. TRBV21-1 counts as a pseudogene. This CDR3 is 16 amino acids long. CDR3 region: CASTTGQSSGANVLTF. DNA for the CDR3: TGTGCCAGCACCACGGGACAGAGCTCTGGGGCCAACGTCCTGACTTTC.

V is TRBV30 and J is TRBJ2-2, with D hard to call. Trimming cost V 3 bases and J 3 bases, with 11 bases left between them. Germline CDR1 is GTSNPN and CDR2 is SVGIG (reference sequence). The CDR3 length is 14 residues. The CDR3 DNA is TGTGCCTGGAGCTCAGGATTGGACACCGGGGAGCTGTTTTTT. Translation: CAWSSGLDTGELFF.